These 19 T cell receptor beta chains were sequenced from one sample in a study of CD8 T cells in Susac syndrome. An amount of RNA that ranged from roughly 0.5 to 1 ug was reverse transcribed with random hexamers. One entry per CDR3 protein results from TCRdb running MiXCR on the immunoSEQ multiplex PCR reads. This table has fewer than 300,000 distinct CDR3 sequences, more than 75% appearing once. Sample: CD8+ T cells from PBMCs. These receptors were taken from a human donor with multiple sclerosis.

The gene calls are TRBV15 and TRBJ2-7; D perhaps matches TRBD1 (5 bases). Germline loops: CDR1 LNHNV, CDR2 YYDKDF (reference sequence). Trimming took off 1 base at V and 4 bases at J, with 14 bases between the two ends. The CDR3 contains 15 residues. CDR3 bases: TGTGCCACCAGCAGAGCCCGTCCCAGGGAATACGAGCAGTACTTC. Its protein product is CATSRARPREYEQYF.

The chain couples TRBV25-1 to TRBJ2-5; 7 nucleotides agree with TRBD1. The CDR3 has 16 amino acids. The trim removed 4 bases at V and 0 bases at J, leaving 8 bases unmatched. Germline assignment: CDR1 MGHDK and CDR2 SYGVNS. CDR3 region: CASSVRGQRHQETQYF. CDR3 sequence (DNA): TGTGCCAGCAGTGTTAGGGGACAGAGACACCAAGAGACCCAGTACTTC. Filled out from reference TRBV25-1 and TRBJ2-5, the complete variable domain reads EADIYQTPRYLVIGTGKKITLECSQTMGHDKMYWYQQDPGMELHLIHYSYGVNSTEKGDLSSESTVSRIRTEHFPLTLESARPSHTSQYLCASSVRGQRHQETQYFGPGTRLLVL.

The genes are TRBV27 and TRBJ2-1; TRBD1 or TRBD2 may be the D gene (5 bases each). Deletions cut 6 bases from V and 7 bases from J, with 10 bases between. This CDR3 region has 12 residues. The germline gives CDR1 MNHEY, CDR2 SMNVEV (reference sequence). The CDR3 here is CASSRWGNEQFF. CDR3 sequence (DNA): TGTGCCAGCAGCCGATGGGGGAATGAGCAGTTCTTC.

The chain couples TRBV5-5 to TRBJ2-7; D perhaps matches TRBD2 (6 bases). CDR3 length: 13 amino acids. V lost 2 bases and J 5 bases, leaving 11 bases between the germline ends. Germline V gene data show CDR1 as SGHKS and CDR2 as YYEKEE (reference sequence). The CDR3 sequence is CASSFPLADEQYF. CDR3 DNA: TGTGCCAGCAGCTTTCCACTAGCTGACGAGCAGTACTTC.

The chain employs TRBV6-5 and TRBJ2-1; 10 bases are shared with TRBD2. Germline V gene sequence: CDR1 MNHEY, CDR2 SVGAGI. The trim removed 1 base at V and 4 bases at J, leaving 4 bases unmatched. There are 16 residues in the CDR3. The chain's CDR3 is CASSYFGTSEYNEQFF. DNA for the CDR3: TGTGCCAGCAGTTACTTCGGGACTAGCGAGTACAATGAGCAGTTCTTC.

The CDR3 region is CATSRARVRTGELFF. The CDR3 coding sequence is TGTGCCACCAGCAGAGCTAGGGTACGCACCGGGGAGCTGTTTTTT. The genes are TRBV15 and TRBJ2-2; D is ambiguous. V was trimmed by 1 base and J by 4 bases, leaving 10 bases between them. The CDR3 has 15 residues. Germline V gene data show CDR1 as LNHNV and CDR2 as YYDKDF (reference sequence).

Here the CDR3 DNA reads TGTGCCAGCAGCTTAGGGGTACCTAACGATTATGAGCAGTTCTTC. This codes for CASSLGVPNDYEQFF. The rearrangement uses TRBV7-9 and TRBJ2-1; D not resolved. V was cut by 1 base and J by 8 bases, with 15 bases left in between. The CDR3 runs to 15 residues. Germline V gene data show CDR1 as SEHNR and CDR2 as FQNEAQ (reference sequence).

As regards this clonotype: One end of the junction does not line up with germline, which may come from a read error. The V gene is TRBV10-3, the J gene TRBJ2-3; D is undetermined. CDR3 size: 15 residues. Looked up from germline, CDR1 is ENHRY and CDR2 is SYGVKD. This CDR3 is CAFSDSRSNADTQYF. The CDR3 coding sequence is TGTGCCTTCAGTGACTCGCGGAGTAACGCAGATACGCAGTATTTT.

The chain employs TRBV7-9 and TRBJ2-7; D is ambiguous. In germline, CDR1 is SEHNR, CDR2 FQNEAQ (reference sequence). The V end was cut by 5 bases, the J end by 1 base, with 12 bases between. This CDR3 has 14 residues. In DNA form, the CDR3 reads TGTGCCAGCAGCCCCCGGTCGGAGTCCTACGAGCAGTACTTC. Encoded protein: CASSPRSESYEQYF.

V and J are TRBV5-6 and TRBJ2-2, with D tentatively TRBD2 (6 bases). The CDR3 spans 14 residues. Germline V gene data show CDR1 as SGHDT and CDR2 as YYEEEE. V was trimmed by 6 bases and J by 4 bases, leaving 13 bases between them. Here the CDR3 DNA reads TGTGCCAGCATCCAGGGAGGTTTCACCGGGGAGCTGTTTTTT. Amino acids: CASIQGGFTGELFF. The variable domain in full, with the rest retrieved from reference TRBV5-6 and TRBJ2-2, is DAGVTQSPTHLIKTRGQQVTLRCSPKSGHDTVSWYQQALGQGPQFIFQYYEEEERQRGNFPDRFSGHQFPNYSSELNVNALLLGDSALYLCASIQGGFTGELFFGEGSRLTVL.

This rearrangement joins TRBV10-3 to TRBJ1-2, with D tentatively TRBD1 (5 bases). The V and J ends lost 0 bases and 7 bases respectively, with 9 bases between them. The germline gives CDR1 ENHRY, CDR2 SYGVKD. This CDR3 comprises 13 residues. The CDR3 sequence is CAISESKGAGYTF. In DNA form, the CDR3 reads TGTGCCATCAGTGAGTCTAAAGGGGCTGGCTACACCTTC.

This clonotype was seen once. This rearrangement joins TRBV29-1 to TRBJ2-2; no reliable D call. The V gene's germline CDR1 is SQVTM and CDR2 ANQGSEA. CDR3 length: 14 amino acids. The V and J ends lost 7 bases and 4 bases respectively, with 16 bases between them. CDR3 sequence: CSARDIRGTGELFF. CDR3 DNA: TGCAGCGCCCGCGACATCCGCGGCACCGGGGAGCTGTTTTTT.

The chain has TRBV7-9 and TRBJ1-2; D is possibly TRBD1 (6 bases). V lost 5 bases and J 4 bases, leaving 17 bases between the germline ends. The CDR3 loop spans 15 amino acids. Germline CDR1 is SEHNR and CDR2 is FQNEAQ (reference sequence). This chain's CDR3 is CASSTSGQISYGYTF. In DNA form, the CDR3 reads TGTGCCAGCAGCACGTCAGGACAGATAAGCTATGGCTACACCTTC.

The CDR3 loop is CASSISRITEAFF. The CDR3 coding sequence is TGTGCCAGTAGTATATCAAGGATCACTGAAGCTTTCTTT. The genes are TRBV19 and TRBJ1-1; no firm D call. Germline V gives CDR1 LNHDA, CDR2 SQIVND (reference sequence). CDR3 length: 13 residues. V was clipped by 2 bases and J by 4 bases, with 8 bases between them.

The V gene is TRBV28, the J gene TRBJ2-5; D is undetermined. V was trimmed by 7 bases and J by 5 bases, leaving 23 bases between them. CDR1 is MDHEN, CDR2 SYDVKM, per germline. The CDR3 consists of 16 residues. In DNA form, the CDR3 reads TGTGCCAGCACCTTAAATGATTTGGATCCAGACGAGACCCAGTACTTC. This encodes CASTLNDLDPDETQYF.

In its sample, this clonotype was seen once. The chain has TRBV7-2 and TRBJ2-7, with TRBD2 matching 8 bases. Germline CDR1 and CDR2: SGHTA and FQGNSA. J was trimmed by 5 bases and V by 4 bases; bases with no gene match: 10. CDR3 size: 15 residues. CDR3 DNA: TGTGCCAGCAGCTGGATAGCGGGGAGGCCGGACGAGCAGTACTTC. Translation: CASSWIAGRPDEQYF.

The chain carries TRBV27 and TRBJ2-7; TRBD2 matches at 9 bases. The CDR3 covers 14 residues. V trimming: 5 bases; J trimming: 6 bases; junction bases outside the gene matches: 8. Germline loops: CDR1 MNHEY, CDR2 SMNVEV (reference sequence). The CDR3 DNA follows: TGTGCCAGCAGTCCGGGACTAGCCTTGGGCGAGCAGTACTTC. Amino acids: CASSPGLALGEQYF.

The V gene is TRBV7-9, the J gene TRBJ2-1; 7 bases agree with TRBD1. The CDR3 totals 15 residues. The ends lost 4 bases at V and 3 bases at J; junction bases unmatched: 6. CDR1 is SEHNR, CDR2 FQNEAQ, per germline (reference sequence). The CDR3 is CASSSSGTVYNEQFF. As DNA, the CDR3 is TGTGCCAGCAGCTCGTCTGGGACAGTCTACAATGAGCAGTTCTTC.

This clonotype appeared once. J is TRBJ1-2 and V is TRBV13, with 7 nucleotides matching TRBD1. After removal of 1 base from V and 14 bases from J, the junction contained 10 bases not matched to a gene. The CDR3 extends over 13 amino acids. Germline CDR1 reads PRHDT; CDR2 reads FYEKMQ (reference sequence). The CDR3 loop is CASSLAPDRELTF. The CDR3 nucleotides are TGTGCCAGCAGCTTAGCACCAGACAGGGAGTTGACCTTC. The whole variable domain, filled in from reference TRBV13 and TRBJ1-2, reads AAGVIQSPRHLIKEKRETATLKCYPIPRHDTVYWYQQGPGQDPQFLISFYEKMQSDKGSIPDRFSAQQFSDYHSELNMSSLELGDSALYFCASSLAPDRELTFGSGTRLTVV.